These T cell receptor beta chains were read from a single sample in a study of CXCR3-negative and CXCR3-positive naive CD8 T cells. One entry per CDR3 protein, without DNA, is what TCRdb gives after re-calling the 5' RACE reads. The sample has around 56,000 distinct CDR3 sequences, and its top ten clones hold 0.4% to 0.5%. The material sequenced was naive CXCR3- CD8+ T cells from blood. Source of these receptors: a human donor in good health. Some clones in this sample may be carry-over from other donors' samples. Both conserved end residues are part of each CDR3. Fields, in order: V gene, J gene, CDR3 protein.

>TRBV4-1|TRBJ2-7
CASSHGTGSYEQYF
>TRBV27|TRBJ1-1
CASTRGGGRTEAFF
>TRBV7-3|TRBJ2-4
CASSSLQPTALNIQYF
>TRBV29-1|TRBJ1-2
CSVEVSGHGYTF
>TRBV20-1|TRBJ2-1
CSAHWSGASYNEQFF
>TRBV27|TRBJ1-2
CATKGARYGYTF
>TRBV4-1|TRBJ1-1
CASSPAPDVNTEAFF
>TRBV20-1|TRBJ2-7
CSAREGYEQYF
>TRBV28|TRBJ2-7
CASSLAGVPYEQYF
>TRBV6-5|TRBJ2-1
CASTQLGSYNEQFF
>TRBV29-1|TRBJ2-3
CSVEAGRTGGLTDTQYF
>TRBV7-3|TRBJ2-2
CASSSTDHRELFF
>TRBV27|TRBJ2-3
CASSLSASGGFLGDTQYF
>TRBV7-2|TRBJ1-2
CASTPSGVYGYTF
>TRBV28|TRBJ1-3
CASRRTGAAGNTIYF
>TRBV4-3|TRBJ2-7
CASSQDSGGSVSYEQYF
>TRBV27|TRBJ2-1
CASSFPPYEQFF
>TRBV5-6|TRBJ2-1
CASSSFLAGLNNEQFF
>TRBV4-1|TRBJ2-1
CASSQDRDNEQFF
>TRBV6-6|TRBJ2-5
CASSYTHGLAGGYAETQYF
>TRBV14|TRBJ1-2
CASSQDLGSSSGYTF
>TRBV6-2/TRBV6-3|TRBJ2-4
CASNDIENIQYF
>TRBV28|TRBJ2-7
CASSLRLARAYEQYF
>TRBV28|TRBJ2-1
CASSPPRTLYNEQFF
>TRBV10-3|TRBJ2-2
CAIPTSGTNTGELFF
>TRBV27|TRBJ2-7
CASAPYSTITYEQYF
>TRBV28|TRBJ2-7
CASSLPKRENFYEQYF
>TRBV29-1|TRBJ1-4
CSYGKGEKLFF
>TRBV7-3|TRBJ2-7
CASSAGQGAEKYF
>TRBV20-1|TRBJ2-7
CSARGLADSYEQYF
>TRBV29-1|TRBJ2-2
CSVEDPDTSNTGELFF
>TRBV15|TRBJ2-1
CATSSTGAPPNEQFF
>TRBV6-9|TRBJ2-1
CASSYRFCGVGPYKQFF
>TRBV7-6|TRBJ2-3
CASSPYAGAQTDTQYF
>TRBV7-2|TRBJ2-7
CASSPSAAYEQYF
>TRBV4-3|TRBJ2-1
CASSQWAGETDEQFF
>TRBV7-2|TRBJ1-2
CASSLFKGTDYGYTF
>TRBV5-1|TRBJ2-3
CASSLDFTLYTDTQYF